Each of the 9 T cell receptor beta chains below was sequenced from the same sample in a study of blood T cell repertoires in COVID-19. Profiling relied on immunoSEQ multiplex PCR, and the TCRdb table lists in-frame clones only, not all of them. This table has about 30,000 clones, roughly 86% appearing once. What was sequenced was peripheral blood. These receptor sequences come from a human donor in a cohort sampled during active COVID-19. The donor label of this sample is uncertain.

The V and J genes are TRBV24-1 and TRBJ2-1; D unclear. Germline loops: CDR1 KGHDR, CDR2 SFDVKD. V was cut by 3 bases and J by 7 bases, with 3 bases left in between. The CDR3 has 11 residues. The CDR3 DNA is TGTGCCACCAGTGATCATAATGAGCAGTTCTTC. It yields the protein CATSDHNEQFF.

The V call is TRBV5-1, the J call TRBJ1-2, with TRBD1 matching 7 bases. The CDR3 consists of 18 residues. V was pared by 1 base and J by 0 bases, with 12 bases of the junction left unmatched. Germline CDR1 is SGHRS and CDR2 is YFSETQ. The CDR3 sequence is CASSLSYTGAGANYGYTF. The CDR3 coding sequence is TGCGCCAGCAGCTTGTCTTATACAGGGGCTGGAGCTAACTATGGCTACACCTTC.

The table lists this clone with a count of one. The V and J genes are TRBV3-1 (or the pseudogene TRBV3-2) and TRBJ2-7; 8 bases match TRBD1. Germline CDR1 is LGHDT and CDR2 is YNNKEL (reference sequence). The CDR3 spans 16 residues. Unmatched junction bases numbered 11, after V lost 3 bases and J lost 4 bases. CDR3 bases: TGTGCCAGCAGCCATTTCCTGCGACAGGGGTTGTACGAGCAGTACTTC. Translation gives CASSHFLRQGLYEQYF.

The gene calls are TRBV19 and TRBJ2-4; perhaps TRBD2 as D (6 bases). The germline V gene has CDR1 LNHDA and CDR2 SQIVND (reference sequence). Trimming stripped 3 bases from V and 8 bases from J, with 14 bases between. The CDR3 runs 14 residues. Written as DNA, the CDR3 is TGTGCCAGTAGTATTAGAGGGCGCGGGGACATTCAGTACTTC. Its protein product is CASSIRGRGDIQYF.

This sequence joins TRBV2 and TRBJ2-7; TRBD2 matches 11 bases. Per the germline V gene, CDR1 is SNHLY and CDR2 is FYNNEI. The CDR3 has 15 amino acids. V was pared by 6 bases and J by 0 bases, with 4 bases of the junction left unmatched. CDR3 region: CASSRLAGYSYEQYF. CDR3 DNA: TGTGCCAGCAGCAGACTAGCGGGGTACTCCTACGAGCAGTACTTC.

V usage is TRBV7-2 and J usage is TRBJ2-7; 8 bases are shared with TRBD2. CDR3 length equals 14 residues. Germline CDR1 SGHTA, CDR2 FQGNSA. After removal of 5 bases from V and 2 bases from J, the junction contained 5 bases not matched to a gene. CDR3 loop: CASSPGTRAYEQYF. CDR3 DNA sequence: TGTGCCAGCAGCCCTGGGACTAGAGCCTACGAGCAGTACTTC.

For the CDR3, the DNA is TGCGCCAGCAGCTTGGTTGGGGGCACCTACAATGAGCAGTTCTTC. This encodes CASSLVGGTYNEQFF. The chain combines TRBV5-1 with TRBJ2-1; a possible D gene is TRBD1 (6 bases). Trimming shortened V by 0 bases and J by 2 bases, and 9 bases separated the two germline ends. The CDR3 runs 15 residues. Germline CDR1 and CDR2: SGHRS and YFSETQ.

The chain carries TRBV5-1 and TRBJ2-7; tentatively, D is TRBD2 (5 bases). The germline V and J ends were trimmed by 0 bases and 6 bases, with 19 bases remaining between them. Germline V gene sequence: CDR1 SGHRS, CDR2 YFSETQ. The CDR3 runs to 16 residues. The CDR3 DNA follows: TGCGCCAGCAGCTTGGGTACTAGTTCTAAAACCTCCGAGCAGTACTTC. The encoded protein is CASSLGTSSKTSEQYF.

The chain couples TRBV11-2 to TRBJ1-6; D gene unclear. V was trimmed by 3 bases and J by 11 bases, leaving 14 bases between them. Germline CDR1 reads SGHAT; CDR2 reads FQNNGV. The CDR3 covers 14 residues. The CDR3 reads CASSFATRPAPLHF. The CDR3, as DNA: TGTGCCAGCAGCTTCGCAACCCGTCCGGCACCCCTCCACTTT.